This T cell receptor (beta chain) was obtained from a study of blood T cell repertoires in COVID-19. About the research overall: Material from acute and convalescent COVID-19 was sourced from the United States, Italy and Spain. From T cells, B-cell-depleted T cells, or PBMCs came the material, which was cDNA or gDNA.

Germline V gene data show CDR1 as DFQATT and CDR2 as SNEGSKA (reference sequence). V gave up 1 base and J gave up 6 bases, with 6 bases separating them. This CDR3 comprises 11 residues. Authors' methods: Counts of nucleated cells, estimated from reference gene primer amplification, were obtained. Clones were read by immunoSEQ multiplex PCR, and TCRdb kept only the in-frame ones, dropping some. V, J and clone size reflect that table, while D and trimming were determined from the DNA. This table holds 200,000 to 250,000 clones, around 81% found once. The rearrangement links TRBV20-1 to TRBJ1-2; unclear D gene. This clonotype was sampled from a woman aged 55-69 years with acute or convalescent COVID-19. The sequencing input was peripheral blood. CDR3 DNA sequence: TGCAGTGCTAGAGCCCAGAATGGCTACACCTTC. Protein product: CSARAQNGYTF.